Presented here are 28 T cell receptor beta chains from one specimen sequenced in a study of blood T cell repertoires in COVID-19. The repertoire was sequenced with immunoSEQ multiplex PCR; TCRdb's copy has only in-frame clones and lacks some. The sample records tens of thousands of clones, more than 80% being singletons. The sample consisted of peripheral blood. Receptors originate from a woman of 80 years or more with acute or convalescent COVID-19.

This sequence joins TRBV7-9 and TRBJ1-2; 8 bases line up with TRBD1. This CDR3 is 14 amino acids long. The V and J ends lost 5 bases and 7 bases, in that order; junction bases with no gene match: 9. The germline gives CDR1 SEHNR, CDR2 FQNEAQ (reference sequence). This CDR3 is CASSRPTGATGYTF. CDR3 DNA: TGTGCCAGCAGCCGCCCGACAGGGGCGACTGGCTACACCTTC.

The genes are TRBV30 and TRBJ1-1; possible D gene TRBD1, 6 bases. The CDR3 is made up of 12 amino acids. The V gene lost 4 bases and the J gene lost 4 bases, with 10 bases spanning the gap. Germline V lookup: CDR1 GTSNPN, CDR2 SVGIG (reference sequence). Here the CDR3 DNA reads TGTGCCTGGAACCAGGGGACCACTGAAGCTTTCTTT. It codes for CAWNQGTTEAFF.

The table lists this clone with a few counts. The gene calls are TRBV5-1 and TRBJ1-1; 8 nucleotides agree with TRBD1. From germline, CDR1 is SGHRS and CDR2 YFSETQ. Unmatched junction bases numbered 7, after V lost 5 bases and J lost 1 base. The CDR3 sequence is 15 residues long. CDR3 sequence reads: CASRVAGTGNTEAFF. The DNA of the CDR3 is TGCGCCAGCAGGGTGGCCGGGACAGGGAACACTGAAGCTTTCTTT.

CDR3 coding DNA: TGTGCCAGCAGCCCGGACAGGGGGCGCATCTACGAGCAGTACTTC. This gives the protein CASSPDRGRIYEQYF. The chain combines TRBV7-7 with TRBJ2-7, with 11 bases fitting TRBD1. CDR3 length: 15 residues. V lost 5 bases to trimming and J lost 3 bases; unmatched junction nucleotides: 6. CDR1 is SSHAT, CDR2 FNYEAQ, per germline (reference sequence).

The rearrangement joins TRBV6-5 to TRBJ2-7, with 9 bases identical to TRBD1. V shed 8 bases and J 3 bases; nucleotides not matched to a gene: 8. CDR1 is MNHEY, CDR2 SVGAGI, per germline. This CDR3 region has 14 residues. As DNA, the CDR3 is TGTGCCAGCCGAGGGACAGGGTTTGGCTACGAGCAGTACTTC. This translates into CASRGTGFGYEQYF.

The chain combines TRBV6-6 with TRBJ1-5; weak D call: TRBD1 (6 bases). Looked up from germline, CDR1 is MNHNY and CDR2 is SVGAGI (reference sequence). The CDR3 loop spans 14 amino acids. Deletions cut 6 bases from V and 2 bases from J, with 11 bases between. CDR3: CASSARQGNQPQHF. In DNA, the CDR3 is TGTGCCAGCAGCGCCAGACAGGGCAATCAGCCCCAGCATTTT.

The chain carries TRBV7-7 and TRBJ2-1, with no clear D. In germline, CDR1 is SSHAT, CDR2 FNYEAQ (reference sequence). The V end lost 5 bases, the J end lost 5 bases, and 13 bases lay between the germline ends. The CDR3 runs 14 residues. CDR3 nucleotide sequence: TGTGCCAGCAGCCTTCGAGGCGGTAACAATGAGCAGTTCTTC. Encoded protein: CASSLRGGNNEQFF.

This chain joins TRBV3-1 (or the pseudogene TRBV3-2) and TRBJ2-7, with 8 bases aligning to TRBD1. The CDR3 has 13 residues. The V gene end was trimmed by 1 base and the J gene end by 6 bases; junction bases not matched to a gene: 2. Germline CDR1 LGHDT, CDR2 YNNKEL (reference sequence). The chain's CDR3 is CASSQVTGGEQYF. CDR3 bases: TGTGCCAGCAGCCAAGTAACAGGGGGCGAGCAGTACTTC.

The chain is built from TRBV5-5 and TRBJ2-5; TRBD2 matches 8 bases. The germline V gene has CDR1 SGHKS and CDR2 YYEKEE (reference sequence). The CDR3 spans 15 residues. V was clipped by 6 bases and J by 4 bases; unmatched bases: 11. DNA of the CDR3: TGTGCCAGCACCCCAGGGGCGGGGGGTCTAGAGACCCAGTACTTC. Translating it yields CASTPGAGGLETQYF.

This clone has more than one count but fewer than ten. The chain employs TRBV5-5 and TRBJ1-2; 12 positions agree with TRBD1. The CDR3 loop spans 13 amino acids. Germline CDR1 is SGHKS and CDR2 is YYEKEE (reference sequence). V lost 3 bases, J lost 6 bases, and 0 bases stayed unmatched. CDR3 region: CASSWDRGHGYTF. For the CDR3, the DNA is TGTGCCAGCAGCTGGGACAGGGGGCATGGCTACACCTTC.

CDR3 sequence (DNA): TGTGCCAGCAGCTCTCCCCCGGAGGGAGTAAACACCATATATTTT. Protein sequence: CASSSPPEGVNTIYF. The rearrangement uses TRBV7-9 and TRBJ1-3; D is ambiguous. The CDR3 covers 15 residues. The V gene lost 4 bases and the J gene lost 6 bases, with 16 bases spanning the gap. Germline V gives CDR1 SEHNR, CDR2 FQNEAQ (reference sequence).

This clone was recorded only once. The chain employs TRBV11-2 and TRBJ1-3; a weak D match, TRBD1 (6 bases). Trimming removed 1 base at V and 2 bases at J, with 9 bases between. This CDR3 spans 15 amino acids. The germline gives CDR1 SGHAT, CDR2 FQNNGV. The DNA for the CDR3 is TGTGCCAGCAGCTTAGCAGGGGTGACTGGAAACACCATATATTTT. Amino acids: CASSLAGVTGNTIYF.

The chain uses TRBV19 and TRBJ2-3; TRBD2 aligns across 8 bases. Per the germline V gene, CDR1 is LNHDA and CDR2 is SQIVND (reference sequence). The CDR3 is made up of 18 amino acids. After removal of 7 bases from V and 4 bases from J, the junction contained 19 bases not matched to a gene. CDR3 in amino acids: CASTKRPGLGLLADTQYF. CDR3 coding DNA: TGTGCCAGTACTAAAAGACCGGGACTAGGGCTATTGGCAGATACGCAGTATTTT. Together with reference TRBV19 and TRBJ2-3, the CDR3 gives the full variable domain: DGGITQSPKYLFRKEGQNVTLSCEQNLNHDAMYWYRQDPGQGLRLIYYSQIVNDFQKGDIAEGYSVSREKKESFPLTVTSAQKNPTAFYLCASTKRPGLGLLADTQYFGPGTRLTVL.

The CDR3 reads CASSQGHNSYEQYF. Written as DNA, the CDR3 is TGTGCCAGCAGCCAGGGCCACAATTCCTACGAGCAGTACTTC. The V and J genes are TRBV3-1 (or the pseudogene TRBV3-2) and TRBJ2-7; D remains ambiguous. The CDR3 is 14 amino acids. Per germline, CDR1 LGHDT and CDR2 YNNKEL (reference sequence). V lost 3 bases to trimming and J lost 1 base, with 10 bases between them.

The CDR3 DNA reads as TGTGCCAGCAGTCTCGTCACTGAAGCTTTCTTT. Encoded protein: CASSLVTEAFF. The rearrangement links TRBV7-9 to TRBJ1-1; no reliable D call. Germline V gene lookup returns CDR1 SEHNR and CDR2 FQNEAQ (reference sequence). This CDR3 has 11 residues. The ends were cut back, 6 bases at V and 4 bases at J, with 6 bases in the middle.

This chain connects TRBV5-1 to TRBJ1-2; 8 nucleotides agree with TRBD1. V trimming: 2 bases; J trimming: 4 bases; junction bases outside the gene matches: 7. The CDR3 extends over 15 amino acids. The germline CDR1 and CDR2 sequences are SGHRS and YFSETQ. In DNA form, the CDR3 reads TGCGCCAGCAGCTTAAGGGGACAGGAGGGCTATGGCTACACCTTC. Its protein product is CASSLRGQEGYGYTF.

This rearrangement joins TRBV27 to TRBJ2-3, with 8 bases that match TRBD2. The germline CDR1 and CDR2 sequences are MNHEY and SMNVEV (reference sequence). The trim removed 5 bases at V and 5 bases at J, leaving 12 bases unmatched. CDR3 length: 16 amino acids. DNA for the CDR3: TGTGCCAGCAGTCTTACCCCCGGGGGGGCGGTAGATACGCAGTATTTT. It encodes CASSLTPGGAVDTQYF.

This chain connects TRBV5-8 to TRBJ2-1, with D possibly TRBD2 on 6 matching bases. The germline V and J ends were trimmed by 0 bases and 9 bases, with 13 bases remaining between them. In germline, CDR1 is SGHTS, CDR2 YDEGEE. The CDR3 contains 14 residues. The CDR3 coding sequence is TGTGCCAGCAGCTTGGCCGGAGGGTTCGGTGAGCAGTTCTTC. Its protein product is CASSLAGGFGEQFF.

The count of this clone is one. The V and J genes are TRBV28 and TRBJ2-1, with D tentatively TRBD2 (5 bases). The germline CDR1 and CDR2 sequences are MDHEN and SYDVKM. The ends were cut back, 2 bases at V and 0 bases at J, with 11 bases in the middle. The CDR3 length is 16 residues. Here the CDR3 DNA reads TGTGCCAGCAGTTTAAGCGGCGCCAACTCCTACAATGAGCAGTTCTTC. Amino acids: CASSLSGANSYNEQFF.

This clone was recorded once. This clone may be a read error of a much larger clone one base away. J is TRBJ2-3 and V is TRBV11-2, with TRBD2 identical over 10 bases. The CDR3 loop spans 14 amino acids. Germline-derived CDR1 and CDR2 are SGHAT and FQNNGV. V shed 5 bases, J shed 3 bases, and the junction held 2 bases outside the gene matches. This CDR3 reads CASSASGGTDTQYF. CDR3 in DNA: TGTGCCAGCAGCGCTAGCGGGGGAACAGATACGCAGTATTTT. The variable domain in full, completed from reference TRBV11-2 and TRBJ2-3, reads EAGVAQSPRYKIIEKRQSVAFWCNPISGHATLYWYQQILGQGPKLLIQFQNNGVVDDSQLPKDRFSAERLKGVDSTLKIQPAKLEDSAVYLCASSASGGTDTQYFGPGTRLTVL.

The chain joins TRBV3-1 (or the pseudogene TRBV3-2) to TRBJ2-3, with 8 bases aligning to TRBD2. V dropped 0 bases and J dropped 7; count of bases not matched to a gene: 6. This CDR3 has 15 residues. Germline V gives CDR1 LGHDT, CDR2 YNNKEL (reference sequence). CDR3 nucleotide sequence: TGTGCCAGCAGCCAAGAATCTAGCGGGTACCATACGCAGTATTTT. Its protein product is CASSQESSGYHTQYF.

V is TRBV7-3 and J is TRBJ1-1; TRBD1 might be the D (6 bases). Germline CDR1 and CDR2: SGHTA and FQGTGA. CDR3 size: 16 residues. V was trimmed by 2 bases and J by 1 base, leaving 14 bases between them. CDR3 protein: CASSLRPRGANTEAFF. CDR3 sequence (DNA): TGTGCCAGCAGCTTACGCCCCCGGGGGGCGAACACTGAAGCTTTCTTT.

The V and J genes are TRBV7-9 and TRBJ2-3, with D possibly being TRBD2 (6 bases). There are 14 residues in the CDR3. The V gene lost 2 bases and the J gene lost 5 bases, with 11 bases spanning the gap. Germline assignment: CDR1 SEHNR and CDR2 FQNEAQ (reference sequence). The CDR3 DNA reads as TGTGCCAGCAGCTTACGCGGGAACTTAGATACGCAGTATTTT. It is translated as CASSLRGNLDTQYF.

The genes are TRBV9 and TRBJ2-5; 14 nucleotides align to TRBD2. Trimming removed 4 bases from V and 5 bases from J; junction bases left unmatched: 10. Germline V gives CDR1 SGDLS, CDR2 YYNGEE. CDR3 length: 17 amino acids. For the CDR3, the DNA is TGTGCCAGCAGCTCGGGGACTAGCGGGGGAACTGGTGAGACCCAGTACTTC. This translates into CASSSGTSGGTGETQYF.

This clone has more than one count but fewer than ten. This sequence joins TRBV2 and TRBJ1-5, with D tentatively TRBD1 (5 bases). The V end was cut by 6 bases, the J end by 0 bases, with 15 bases between. This CDR3 region has 16 residues. The germline V gene encodes CDR1 SNHLY and CDR2 FYNNEI. CDR3 loop: CASRAPGSNSNQPQHF. Here the CDR3 DNA reads TGTGCCAGCAGGGCACCAGGGTCGAATAGCAATCAGCCCCAGCATTTT.

The rearrangement joins TRBV19 to TRBJ2-1, with 12 bases identical to TRBD2. Germline V gives CDR1 LNHDA, CDR2 SQIVND (reference sequence). CDR3 length: 15 amino acids. J was trimmed by 9 bases and V by 1 base; bases with no gene match: 4. In nucleotides, the CDR3 is TGTGCCAGTAGTATAGCTAGCGGGAGGGGTGGTGAGCAGTTCTTC. Translating gives CASSIASGRGGEQFF.

This chain connects TRBV11-3 to TRBJ2-2, with no clear D. This CDR3 has 14 amino acids. The V gene's germline CDR1 is SGHNT and CDR2 YENEEA. With 5 bases removed from V and 9 bases from J, the gap between germline ends came to 16 bases. The CDR3 bases are TGTGCCAGCAGCCCCCGCCACGGTACCCGGGAGCTGTTTTTT. Amino acids: CASSPRHGTRELFF.

Here the CDR3 DNA reads TGTGCCAGCAGCCCCCGGACAGGGGGCTCCTACGAGCAGTACTTC. Translation: CASSPRTGGSYEQYF. The chain couples TRBV7-2 to TRBJ2-7; 10 bases fit TRBD1. The ends lost 5 bases at V and 0 bases at J; junction bases unmatched: 4. Per the germline V gene, CDR1 is SGHTA and CDR2 is FQGNSA. The CDR3 sequence is 15 residues long.